The T cell receptor beta chain described here comes from a study of cytomegalovirus exposure and HLA in healthy donors. The PCR made use of 60 Vbeta and 13 Jbeta primers. In the original workflow: About 10 million of some 80 million unique TCR beta chains were shared, per a later count. Assay used: immunoSEQ multiplex PCR; TCRdb lists only in-frame clones, some missing. V and J calls and clone size follow that table, whereas D and trimming were derived from the DNA. The sample has 150,000 to 180,000 clones; roughly 82% are singletons. The study's findings and limits: Across donors, sequencing depth was assumed by presence/absence analyses to be roughly uniform. Analysis performed later showed TCR beta chains linked to HLA being more clonally expanded than equally common others.

The ends were cut back, 3 bases at V and 5 bases at J, with 13 bases in the middle. The germline V gene encodes CDR1 SGHVS and CDR2 FQNEAQ. This CDR3 spans 14 amino acids. About this clone: What it recognizes is unknown.

The clonotype comes from a woman in her forties or fifties in good health and CMV-seropositive. The sequencing input was PBMCs. This sequence joins TRBV7-8 and TRBJ2-5, with D possibly matching TRBD1 (5 bases). CDR3 DNA: TGTGCCAGCAGCTTTGGGGCAAACTATGAGACCCAGTACTTC. Residues: CASSFGANYETQYF.